The clone carrying this TCR beta chain was detected only a few times. The target antigen is unknown. The data derive from a study of blood T cells in healthy people across ages. For the second PCR, which ran for 7 to 11 cycles, a sample-barcoded 5' primer and a J-beta primer mix were used. TCRdb called the 5' RACE reads again in MiXCR, with one record for every CDR3 protein. The sample holds 550,000 to 600,000 distinct CDR3 sequences; about 25% are singletons and the top ten take approximately 17%. Study-wide results and limits: In older individuals, TCR beta diversity per million T cells was lower, falling roughly linearly with age.

Per the germline V gene, CDR1 is SGHTA and CDR2 is FQGNSA. The CDR3 sequence is 18 residues long. Trimming removed 1 base from V and 1 base from J; junction bases left unmatched: 10. This clonotype was obtained from a woman aged 70-85 years in good health. The rearrangement links TRBV7-2 to TRBJ2-3; TRBD2 matches 8 bases. Sequencing input: blood. The CDR3 protein is CASSLVDIGGGRTDTQYF. The CDR3 region has the DNA TGTGCCAGCAGCTTAGTTGATATCGGGGGGGGCCGCACAGATACGCAGTATTTT.